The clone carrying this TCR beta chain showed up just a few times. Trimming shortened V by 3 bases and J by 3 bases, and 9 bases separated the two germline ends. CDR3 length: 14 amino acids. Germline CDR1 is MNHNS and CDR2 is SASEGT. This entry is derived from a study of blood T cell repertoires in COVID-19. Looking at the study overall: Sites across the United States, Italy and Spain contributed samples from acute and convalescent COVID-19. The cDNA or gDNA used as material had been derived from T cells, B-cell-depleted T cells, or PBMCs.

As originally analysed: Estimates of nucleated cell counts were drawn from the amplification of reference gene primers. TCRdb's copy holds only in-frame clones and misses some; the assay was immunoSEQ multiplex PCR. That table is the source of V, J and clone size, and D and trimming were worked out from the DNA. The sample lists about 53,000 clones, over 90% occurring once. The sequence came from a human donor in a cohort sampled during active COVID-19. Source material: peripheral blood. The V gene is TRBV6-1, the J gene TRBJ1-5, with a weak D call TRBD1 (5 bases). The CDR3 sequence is CASSEGGFNQPQHF. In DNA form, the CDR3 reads TGTGCCAGCAGTGAGGGGGGATTCAATCAGCCCCAGCATTTT.